Presented here are 14 T cell receptor beta chains from one specimen sequenced in a study of early T cells in non-severe SARS-CoV-2 infection. TCRdb called the 5' RACE reads again in MiXCR, with one record for every CDR3 protein. The table records tens of thousands of distinct CDR3 sequences, 6% to 8% of them present only once. Sample: whole blood, taken at baseline. These receptors all stem from an adult who was a healthcare worker with PCR-confirmed SARS-CoV-2 infection or an uninfected control (not recorded which).

The genes are TRBV20-1 and TRBJ1-5; a weak D match, TRBD1 (5 bases). CDR3 size: 16 residues. Per germline, CDR1 DFQATT and CDR2 SNEGSKA (reference sequence). The germline V and J ends were trimmed by 6 bases and 0 bases, with 18 bases remaining between them. The CDR3 is CSANLGAANSNQPQHF. The CDR3, as DNA: TGCAGTGCCAACCTCGGGGCAGCGAATAGCAATCAGCCCCAGCATTTT.

On this clonotype: A read error may produce the germline difference seen at one junction end. The rearrangement links TRBV18 to TRBJ2-3; 8 bases agree with TRBD2. The CDR3 covers 19 residues. Germline V gene sequence: CDR1 KGHSH, CDR2 LQKENI. The DNA for the CDR3 is TGTGCCAGCACACCACTTGAGCCGGGACTAGGATCGAGGGCAGATACGCAGTATTTT. Its protein is CASTPLEPGLGSRADTQYF.

This clonotype was observed many times. The chain is built from TRBV12-3 or TRBV12-4 and TRBJ2-4; TRBD2 aligns across 7 bases. V was clipped by 6 bases and J by 9 bases; unmatched bases: 14. This CDR3 comprises 15 residues. CDR3 in amino acids: CASSPRSGVGIIQYF. The CDR3 nucleotides read TGTGCCAGCAGCCCCAGAAGCGGGGTGGGTATCATTCAGTACTTC.

This clonotype was counted ten times or more. This sequence joins TRBV5-1 and TRBJ2-2; 7 nucleotides match TRBD1. From germline, CDR1 is SGHRS and CDR2 YFSETQ. V shed 3 bases and J 0 bases; nucleotides not matched to a gene: 2. This CDR3 region has 15 residues. CDR3 sequence reads: CASSWDSPNTGELFF. The CDR3 nucleotides read TGCGCCAGCAGCTGGGACAGCCCGAACACCGGGGAGCTGTTTTTT.

The rearrangement joins TRBV7-2 to TRBJ1-1; 7 bases are shared with TRBD1. The CDR3 has 17 amino acids. CDR1 SGHTA and CDR2 FQGNSA come from the germline V gene. The J segment lost 1 base and the V segment lost 1 base, leaving 9 bases of the junction unmatched. In DNA form, the CDR3 reads TGTGCCAGCAGCTTAGTGGCGCGGACAGGAAAGAACACTGAAGCTTTCTTT. Translating it yields CASSLVARTGKNTEAFF.

This clonotype was counted ten times or more. The chain has TRBV28 and TRBJ1-5; no reliable D call. With 8 bases removed from V and 0 bases from J, the gap between germline ends came to 5 bases. This CDR3 is 12 amino acids long. Germline V gene data show CDR1 as MDHEN and CDR2 as SYDVKM. The chain's CDR3 is CASASSNQPQHF. The CDR3 DNA is TGTGCCAGCGCAAGTAGCAATCAGCCCCAGCATTTT.

V usage is TRBV29-1 and J usage is TRBJ2-3; D uncertain. This CDR3 is 11 amino acids long. The V end lost 7 bases, the J end lost 2 bases, and 7 bases lay between the germline ends. From germline, CDR1 is SQVTM and CDR2 ANQGSEA. DNA for the CDR3: TGCAGCGCAGCACACACAGATACGCAGTATTTT. Its protein product is CSAAHTDTQYF.

This clonotype was counted a few times. This chain connects TRBV7-2 to TRBJ2-7; 11 bases line up with TRBD2. V gave up 1 base and J gave up 7 bases; unmatched junction bases: 9. There are 16 residues in the CDR3. Per the germline V gene, CDR1 is SGHTA and CDR2 is FQGNSA. DNA of the CDR3: TGTGCCAGCAGCTTAGGACTAGCGGGATCGCAGGGGGAGCAGTACTTC. Its protein product is CASSLGLAGSQGEQYF.

This clonotype was detected many times. J is TRBJ2-7 and V is TRBV6-5; D possibly corresponds to TRBD2 (5 bases). The CDR3 sequence is 16 residues long. Germline V gene lookup returns CDR1 MNHEY and CDR2 SVGAGI. Trimming stripped 0 bases from V and 2 bases from J, with 14 bases between. The CDR3 bases are TGTGCCAGCAGTTACTCTTCCTCGCGGGTTCCCTACGAGCAGTACTTC. This encodes CASSYSSSRVPYEQYF.

This clonotype was seen repeatedly, ten times or more. V is TRBV6-5 and J is TRBJ2-3; TRBD1 or TRBD2 may be the D gene (5 bases each). Per germline, CDR1 MNHEY and CDR2 SVGAGI. V was pared by 0 bases and J by 5 bases, with 15 bases between. The CDR3 covers 16 residues. CDR3 region: CASSYSTGTLEDTQYF. CDR3 DNA sequence: TGTGCCAGCAGTTACTCGACCGGGACCCTTGAAGATACGCAGTATTTT.

This clonotype was detected many times. The chain uses TRBV12-3 or TRBV12-4 and TRBJ2-1; 8 bases line up with TRBD1. The CDR3 covers 13 residues. V gave up 10 bases and J gave up 2 bases; unmatched junction bases: 4. This CDR3 reads CATRTGTYNEQFF. The DNA for the CDR3 is TGTGCCACACGGACAGGGACCTACAATGAGCAGTTCTTC.

The chain carries TRBV11-3 and TRBJ2-3, with a tentative D call TRBD2 (5 bases). The V end lost 5 bases, the J end lost 6 bases, and 15 bases lay between the germline ends. The CDR3 runs 14 residues. CDR1 is SGHNT and CDR2 is YENEEA in the germline V gene. The CDR3 region has the DNA TGTGCCAGCAGCCTCAGCGGAGCTGTCGATACGCAGTATTTT. Its translation: CASSLSGAVDTQYF.

This clonotype came up a few times. V and J are TRBV11-2 and TRBJ1-5; D is uncertain. CDR3 length equals 13 residues. Germline V gene sequence: CDR1 SGHAT, CDR2 FQNNGV. V was trimmed by 1 base and J by 6 bases, leaving 7 bases between them. The CDR3 loop reads CASSLAAGQPQHF. DNA for the CDR3: TGTGCCAGCAGCTTAGCTGCGGGTCAGCCCCAGCATTTT.

This chain joins TRBV24-1 and TRBJ2-1; D perhaps matches TRBD2 (5 bases). The CDR3 spans 13 residues. Trimming removed 9 bases from V and 6 bases from J, with 14 bases in between. CDR1 and CDR2 from the germline V gene are KGHDR and SFDVKD. The CDR3 coding sequence is TGTGCCACCTCTAGCAGGAGTGGCAATGAGCAGTTCTTC. This codes for CATSSRSGNEQFF.